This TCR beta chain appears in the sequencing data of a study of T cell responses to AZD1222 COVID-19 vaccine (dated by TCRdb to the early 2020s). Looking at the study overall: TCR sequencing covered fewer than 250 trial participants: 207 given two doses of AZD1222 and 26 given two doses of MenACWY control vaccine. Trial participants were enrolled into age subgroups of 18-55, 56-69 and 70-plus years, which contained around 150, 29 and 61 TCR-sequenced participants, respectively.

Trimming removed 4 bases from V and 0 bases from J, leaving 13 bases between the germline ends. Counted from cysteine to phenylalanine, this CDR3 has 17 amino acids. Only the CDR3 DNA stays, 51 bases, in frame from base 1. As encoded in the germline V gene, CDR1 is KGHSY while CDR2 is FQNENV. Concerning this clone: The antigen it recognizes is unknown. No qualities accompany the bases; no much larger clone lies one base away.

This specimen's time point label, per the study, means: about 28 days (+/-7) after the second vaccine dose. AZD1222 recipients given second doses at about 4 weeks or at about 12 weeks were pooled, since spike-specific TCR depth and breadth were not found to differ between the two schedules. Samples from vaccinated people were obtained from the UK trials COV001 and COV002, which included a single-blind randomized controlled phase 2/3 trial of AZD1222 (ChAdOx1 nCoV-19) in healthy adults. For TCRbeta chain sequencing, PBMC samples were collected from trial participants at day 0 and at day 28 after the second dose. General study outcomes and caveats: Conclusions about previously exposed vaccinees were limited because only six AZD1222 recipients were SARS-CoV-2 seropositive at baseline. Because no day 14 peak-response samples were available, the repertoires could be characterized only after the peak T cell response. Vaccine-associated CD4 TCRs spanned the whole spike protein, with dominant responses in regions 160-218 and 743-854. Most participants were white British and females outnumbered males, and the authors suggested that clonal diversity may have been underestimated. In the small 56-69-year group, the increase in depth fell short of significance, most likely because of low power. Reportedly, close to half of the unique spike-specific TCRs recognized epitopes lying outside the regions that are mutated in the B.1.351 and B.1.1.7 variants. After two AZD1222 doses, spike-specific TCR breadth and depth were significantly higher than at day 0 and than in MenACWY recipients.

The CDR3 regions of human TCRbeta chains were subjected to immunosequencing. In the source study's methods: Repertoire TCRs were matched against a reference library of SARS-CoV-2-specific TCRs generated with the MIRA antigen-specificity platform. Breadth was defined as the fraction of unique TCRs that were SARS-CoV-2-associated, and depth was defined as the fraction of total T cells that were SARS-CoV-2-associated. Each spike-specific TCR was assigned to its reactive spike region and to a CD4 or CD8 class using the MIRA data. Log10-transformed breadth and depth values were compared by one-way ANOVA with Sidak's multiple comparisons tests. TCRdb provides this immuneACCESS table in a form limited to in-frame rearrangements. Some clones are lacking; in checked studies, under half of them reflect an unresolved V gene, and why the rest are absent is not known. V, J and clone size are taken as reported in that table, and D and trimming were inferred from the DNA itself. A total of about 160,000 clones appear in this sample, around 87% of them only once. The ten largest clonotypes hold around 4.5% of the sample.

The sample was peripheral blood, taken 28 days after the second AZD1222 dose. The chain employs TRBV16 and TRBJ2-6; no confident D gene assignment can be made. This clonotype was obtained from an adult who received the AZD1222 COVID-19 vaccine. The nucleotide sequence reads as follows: TGTGCCAGCAGCCCTAGGGCAGGTCGCTCTGGGGCCAACGTCCTGACTTTC. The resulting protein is CASSPRAGRSGANVLTF.